Following are 9 T cell receptor beta chains from one sample sequenced in a study of control samples from healthy donors and cancer patients (TCRdb year 2020). The library was made by the immunoSEQ multiplex PCR assay. Drawn from immuneACCESS, this table holds only the in-frame rearrangements with V and J called that TCRdb kept. Clones are partly lost; checked studies trace under half to an unresolved V gene and leave the rest unexplained. This sample gives about 59,000 clones in total; more than 85% of them show up just once. Of the sample, roughly 1.6% is held by the ten largest clones. The sequenced sample consisted of PBMCs. Receptors were obtained from a man aged 40-49 years with colorectal cancer.

The J gene is TRBJ2-5, the V gene TRBV5-1; the D is unclear. V lost 7 bases and J 3 bases, leaving 7 bases between the germline ends. Germline V lookup: CDR1 SGHRS, CDR2 YFSETQ. This CDR3 comprises 11 residues. As DNA, the CDR3 is TGCGCCAGCTGGGCCGAAGAGACCCAGTACTTC. Translation: CASWAEETQYF.

The chain combines TRBV19 with TRBJ1-3, with TRBD1 as a possible D gene (6 bases). V lost 7 bases, J lost 2 bases, and 21 bases lay in between. In germline, CDR1 is LNHDA, CDR2 SQIVND (reference sequence). The CDR3 is 17 residues long. CDR3 region: CASTRGGLRGTGNTIYF. In nucleotides, the CDR3 is TGTGCCAGTACCCGAGGAGGGCTGAGGGGGACTGGAAACACCATATATTTT.

This chain links TRBV24-1 with TRBJ2-5, with 7 nucleotides matching TRBD1. The CDR3 extends over 16 amino acids. From germline, CDR1 is KGHDR and CDR2 SFDVKD. V lost 1 base and J lost 5; bases outside the gene matches: 9. The CDR3 sequence is CATSDFPRTGAETQYF. CDR3 bases: TGTGCCACCAGTGATTTCCCTAGGACAGGAGCGGAGACCCAGTACTTC.

The chain recombines TRBV5-1 with TRBJ1-6; weak D call: TRBD1 (6 bases). Germline CDR1 is SGHRS and CDR2 is YFSETQ. V gave up 4 bases and J gave up 8 bases, with 16 bases separating them. The CDR3 totals 15 residues. CDR3 in DNA: TGCGCCAGCAGCCAAACGTCCAGGGGAGATTCACCCCTCCACTTT. Protein sequence: CASSQTSRGDSPLHF.

The chain uses TRBV7-2 and TRBJ1-1; the D is unclear. This CDR3 is built from 13 residues. Trimming removed 1 base from V and 2 bases from J, with 5 bases in between. Per the germline V gene, CDR1 is SGHTA and CDR2 is FQGNSA. CDR3 sequence: CASSLGINTEAFF. The CDR3 DNA follows: TGTGCCAGCAGCTTAGGAATTAACACTGAAGCTTTCTTT.

The V and J genes are TRBV18 and TRBJ1-4; D is ambiguous. Trimming pared 2 bases from V and 7 bases from J, leaving 8 bases between. Per germline, CDR1 KGHSH and CDR2 LQKENI. The CDR3 has 13 amino acids. CDR3 protein: CASSPAEGEKLFF. CDR3 sequence (DNA): TGTGCCAGCTCACCAGCAGAGGGTGAAAAACTGTTTTTT.

This clone was counted a single time. The V call is TRBV3-1 (or the pseudogene TRBV3-2), the J call TRBJ2-3; possibly TRBD2 for D (6 bases). Trimming took 0 bases from V and 0 from J, leaving 10 bases between them. Germline V gene data show CDR1 as LGHDT and CDR2 as YNNKEL (reference sequence). This CDR3 has 16 amino acids. Written as DNA, the CDR3 is TGTGCCAGCAGCCAAGACGCGGGGTCTAGCACAGATACGCAGTATTTT. Protein: CASSQDAGSSTDTQYF.

The chain employs TRBV11-2 and TRBJ1-1; D may be TRBD1 (5 bases). The CDR3 sequence is 16 residues long. V lost 4 bases and J 4 bases, leaving 19 bases between the germline ends. The germline V gene has CDR1 SGHAT and CDR2 FQNNGV. The CDR3 region has the DNA TGTGCCAGCAGCTCCGAGGGGTTGGGTTTGGGCACTGAAGCTTTCTTT. This encodes CASSSEGLGLGTEAFF. The whole variable domain, filled in from reference TRBV11-2 and TRBJ1-1, reads EAGVAQSPRYKIIEKRQSVAFWCNPISGHATLYWYQQILGQGPKLLIQFQNNGVVDDSQLPKDRFSAERLKGVDSTLKIQPAKLEDSAVYLCASSSEGLGLGTEAFFGQGTRLTVV.

V usage is TRBV19 and J usage is TRBJ2-5, with D possibly being TRBD1 (6 bases). V lost 10 bases, J lost 4 bases, and 19 bases lay in between. Germline values: CDR1 LNHDA, CDR2 SQIVND (reference sequence). The CDR3 sequence is 14 residues long. The CDR3 DNA reads TGTGCCACCGCATCGGTCAGGGGACGAGAGACCCAGTACTTC. Its translation: CATASVRGRETQYF.